This passage covers 25 T cell receptor beta chains from one sample sequenced in a study of T cells in Graves' hyperthyroidism and ophthalmopathy. Amplified regions were TCR beta CDR3 sequences from RNA transcripts. When the TCR CDR3 underwent first-round RT-PCR, the HTBI primer set was used. Using its own MiXCR run on the multiplex PCR reads, TCRdb lists one record per CDR3 protein. In the table there are a few hundred thousand distinct CDR3 sequences, over 15% of which are singletons. The sequencing input was blood. The receptor source for this set is a woman younger than 30 with Graves' hyperthyroidism.

The table lists this clonotype with many counts. The chain uses TRBV5-1 and TRBJ1-2; D possibly corresponds to TRBD1 (5 bases). The CDR3 is made up of 15 amino acids. The V end lost 3 bases, the J end lost 1 base, and 13 bases lay between the germline ends. Germline CDR1 and CDR2: SGHRS and YFSETQ. The CDR3 DNA sequence: TGCGCCAGCAGCTACGTTGGGACGGGTAACTATGGCTACACCTTC. Residues: CASSYVGTGNYGYTF.

This clonotype came up once. V is TRBV14 and J is TRBJ2-7; D not resolved. V dropped 0 bases and J dropped 7 bases, with 1 base sitting between them. Per germline, CDR1 SGHDN and CDR2 FVKESK. The CDR3 loop spans 10 amino acids. The CDR3 nucleotides are TGTGCCAGCAGCCAAGAAGAGCAGTACTTC. This translates into CASSQEEQYF.

V usage is TRBV11-2 and J usage is TRBJ2-7; either TRBD1 or TRBD2 may fit D (5 bases each). CDR1 and CDR2 (germline): SGHAT, FQNNGV. This CDR3 spans 15 amino acids. Trimming cost V 1 base and J 1 base, with 11 bases left between them. The CDR3 here is CASSLGGRPSYEQYF. DNA for the CDR3: TGTGCCAGCAGCTTAGGGGGACGGCCTTCCTACGAGCAGTACTTC.

This clonotype was picked up a small number of times. This chain links TRBV27 with TRBJ2-3; 10 nucleotides line up with TRBD2. The CDR3 runs to 16 residues. Unmatched junction bases numbered 2, after V lost 0 bases and J lost 2 bases. The germline CDR1 and CDR2 sequences are MNHEY and SMNVEV (reference sequence). CDR3 in amino acids: CASSLSSGGNTDTQYF. CDR3 nucleotides: TGTGCCAGCAGTTTATCTAGCGGGGGGAACACAGATACGCAGTATTTT.

This clonotype was observed at least ten times. The chain carries TRBV2 and TRBJ1-1; 7 nucleotides align to TRBD1. Per germline, CDR1 SNHLY and CDR2 FYNNEI. J was trimmed by 6 bases and V by 5 bases; bases with no gene match: 12. CDR3 length: 15 amino acids. CDR3 bases: TGTGCCAGCAGTCGTAGACAGGGAATCCTCCCTGAAGCTTTCTTT. This codes for CASSRRQGILPEAFF.

This chain links TRBV3-1 with TRBJ1-3, with 7 bases that match TRBD1. Per the germline V gene, CDR1 is LGHDT and CDR2 is YNNKEL (reference sequence). The CDR3 covers 15 residues. V trimming: 5 bases; J trimming: 1 base; junction bases outside the gene matches: 5. The CDR3 DNA reads as TGTGCCAGCAGCGAGAGGGGACAGTCTGGAAACACCATATATTTT. Amino acids: CASSERGQSGNTIYF.

This sequence joins TRBV30 and TRBJ2-7; no firm D call. V was shortened by 1 base and J by 2 bases, with 9 bases between the two germline ends. Germline loops: CDR1 GTSNPN, CDR2 SVGIG (reference sequence). This CDR3 region has 13 residues. CDR3 loop: CAWSDGPPYEQYF. DNA for the CDR3: TGTGCCTGGAGTGACGGCCCTCCCTACGAGCAGTACTTC.

About this clonotype itself: Germline and junction disagree at one end, which may indicate a read error. This chain joins TRBV15 and TRBJ2-2; the D gene is possibly TRBD1 (6 bases). This CDR3 region has 13 residues. CDR1 is LNHNV, CDR2 YYDKDF, per germline (reference sequence). The CDR3 DNA is TGTGCCACCAGCAGATGGGACACCGAGGAGCTGTTTTTT. Protein product: CATSRWDTEELFF.

This clonotype has a count of ten or more. This chain links TRBV11-2 with TRBJ2-5, with D possibly TRBD1 on 6 matching bases. The germline V gene encodes CDR1 SGHAT and CDR2 FQNNGV. V lost 2 bases and J 7 bases, leaving 17 bases between the germline ends. The CDR3 has 15 residues. CDR3 nucleotides: TGTGCCAGCAGCTTATGGGCAGGGGACCCGGGGACCCAGTACTTC. As protein: CASSLWAGDPGTQYF.

The chain joins TRBV3-1 to TRBJ1-1; D call uncertain. V lost 1 base and J lost 1, with 7 bases in between. This CDR3 is built from 14 residues. Germline values: CDR1 LGHDT, CDR2 YNNKEL (reference sequence). The CDR3 region is CASSQVWRNTEAFF. CDR3 sequence (DNA): TGTGCCAGCAGCCAAGTTTGGAGGAACACTGAAGCTTTCTTT.

The J gene is TRBJ1-2, the V gene TRBV12-3 or TRBV12-4, with TRBD1 matching over 10 bases. The V and J ends lost 3 bases and 4 bases, in that order; junction bases with no gene match: 5. The CDR3 length is 15 residues. The DNA of the CDR3 is TGTGCCAGCAGTTTGTCGACAGGGGGCGGCTATGGCTACACCTTC. It yields the protein CASSLSTGGGYGYTF.

This clonotype has only one observation. The chain combines TRBV19 with TRBJ1-5, with D possibly TRBD1 on 5 matching bases. The CDR3 has 14 residues. The V end lost 8 bases, the J end lost 11 bases, and 22 bases lay between the germline ends. Germline V gene lookup returns CDR1 LNHDA and CDR2 SQIVND (reference sequence). The CDR3 reads CASGARALALAQHF. The CDR3 bases are TGTGCCAGTGGGGCGAGGGCTCTGGCCTTAGCCCAGCATTTT. The full variable domain, in which reference TRBV19 and TRBJ1-5 provide the parts outside the CDR3, is DGGITQSPKYLFRKEGQNVTLSCEQNLNHDAMYWYRQDPGQGLRLIYYSQIVNDFQKGDIAEGYSVSREKKESFPLTVTSAQKNPTAFYLCASGARALALAQHFGDGTRLSIL.

This clonotype was detected once. This may stem from a read error, because a much larger clone lies one nucleotide away. The chain carries TRBV19 and TRBJ1-1; D is ambiguous. Germline V gene lookup returns CDR1 LNHDA and CDR2 SQIVND (reference sequence). The CDR3 runs to 15 residues. This CDR3 reads CASGISRVLVTEAFF. DNA of the CDR3: TGTGCCAGTGGTATAAGTAGGGTCTTAGTAACTGAAGCTTTCTTT.

Details on this clonotype: Being one base from a much bigger clone, this may be a read error. The gene calls are TRBV20-1 and TRBJ2-7; D gene unclear. Germline V CDR1 and CDR2: DFQATT, SNEGSKA (reference sequence). This CDR3 spans 14 amino acids. V lost 6 bases, J lost 1 base, and 16 bases lay in between. CDR3: CSAHKAFRSYEQYF. For the CDR3, the DNA is TGCAGTGCCCATAAGGCATTTAGATCCTACGAGCAGTACTTC.

This clonotype was seen at least ten times. The V call is TRBV20-1, the J call TRBJ1-1, with a possible D match to TRBD1 (5 bases). Germline CDR1 and CDR2: DFQATT and SNEGSKA (reference sequence). CDR3 length: 13 residues. Trimming took 6 bases from V and 4 from J, leaving 15 bases between them. The CDR3 bases are TGCAGTGCCCGAGGAGGGGCTGGCACTGAAGCTTTCTTT. Translation gives CSARGGAGTEAFF.

At least ten counts were recorded for this clonotype. The V and J genes are TRBV20-1 and TRBJ2-5; D might be TRBD1 or TRBD2, each matching 5 bases. The CDR3 is 13 residues long. V lost 5 bases and J lost 0, with 10 bases in between. CDR1 is DFQATT and CDR2 is SNEGSKA in the germline V gene (reference sequence). The CDR3 coding sequence is TGCAGTGCTTCTCGGGACGACCAAGAGACCCAGTACTTC. Its translation: CSASRDDQETQYF.

This clonotype appeared many times. V and J are TRBV6-5 and TRBJ1-1; no clear D gene. CDR1 and CDR2 from the germline V gene are MNHEY and SVGAGI. V was clipped by 6 bases and J by 1 base, with 6 bases between them. The CDR3 runs 12 residues. The CDR3 is CASRRWNTEAFF. CDR3 coding DNA: TGTGCCAGCAGGCGGTGGAACACTGAAGCTTTCTTT.

This clonotype was counted at least ten times. CDR3 sequence reads: CASRVLGTGGDTQYF. The CDR3 nucleotides are TGTGCCAGCAGAGTACTCGGGACAGGGGGAGATACGCAGTATTTT. The chain joins TRBV27 to TRBJ2-3, with 11 bases lining up with TRBD1. The CDR3 contains 15 residues. CDR1 and CDR2 from the germline V gene are MNHEY and SMNVEV (reference sequence). With 6 bases clipped from V and 5 bases from J, the junction kept 7 bases outside the gene matches.

The chain is built from TRBV28 and TRBJ1-2, with D hard to call. The CDR3 has 13 amino acids. V lost 6 bases, J lost 13 bases, and 21 bases lay in between. CDR1 and CDR2 from the germline V gene are MDHEN and SYDVKM. For the CDR3, the DNA is TGTGCCAGCAGCCCGACTTTCCCTAGCGCGGGCACCTTC. The encoded protein is CASSPTFPSAGTF.

This clonotype was counted at least ten times. CDR3 DNA: TGTGCCAGCAGTGACGGGGAAGGGGGCACAGATACGCAGTATTTT. It codes for CASSDGEGGTDTQYF. The genes are TRBV6-4 and TRBJ2-3; the D gene is possibly TRBD1 (5 bases). The germline V and J ends were trimmed by 2 bases and 1 base, with 10 bases remaining between them. Germline V gene data show CDR1 as MRHNA and CDR2 as SNTAGT. This CDR3 is 15 amino acids long.

This clonotype was detected many times. The V and J genes are TRBV5-1 and TRBJ1-1; D unclear. V lost 2 bases, J lost 3 bases, and 14 bases lay in between. Germline-derived CDR1 and CDR2 are SGHRS and YFSETQ. This CDR3 comprises 15 residues. The CDR3 nucleotides are TGCGCCAGCAGCTTAAGGGCCTTTGAGGACACTGAAGCTTTCTTT. It codes for CASSLRAFEDTEAFF.

This clonotype was seen many times. The V gene is TRBV20-1, the J gene TRBJ1-5; D is undetermined. Trimming removed 5 bases at V and 0 bases at J, with 5 bases between. Germline lookup yields CDR1 DFQATT and CDR2 SNEGSKA (reference sequence). The length of the CDR3 is 12 residues. The CDR3 nucleotides are TGCAGTGCTGAATATAGCAATCAGCCCCAGCATTTT. This encodes CSAEYSNQPQHF.

Remarks on this clonotype: A junction boundary mismatches the germline segment, possibly from a read error. The CDR3 bases are TGCGCCAGCAGCCGGCAAAGTCTTGGACAGGACAGGGGGGTAGGGTTTGGCTTC. Translation gives CASSRQSLGQDRGVGFGF. The chain combines TRBV4-1 with TRBJ1-2; 10 nucleotides agree with TRBD1. The CDR3 has 18 amino acids. Germline loops: CDR1 MGHRA, CDR2 YSYEKL.

Ten or more counts support this clonotype. The gene calls are TRBV4-1 and TRBJ1-2; possible D gene TRBD1, 5 bases. Germline values: CDR1 MGHRA, CDR2 YSYEKL. Trimming pared 1 base from V and 0 bases from J, leaving 12 bases between. The CDR3 is made up of 16 amino acids. CDR3 amino acids: CASSQGGRAANYGYTF. DNA of the CDR3: TGCGCCAGCAGCCAAGGCGGCAGGGCTGCTAACTATGGCTACACCTTC.

V is TRBV13 and J is TRBJ1-2; TRBD1 aligns across 10 bases. V lost 3 bases, J lost 8 bases, and 12 bases stayed unmatched. Germline assignment: CDR1 PRHDT and CDR2 FYEKMQ (reference sequence). This CDR3 comprises 16 residues. The CDR3 protein is CASSLGQGTGPGGYTF. As DNA, the CDR3 is TGTGCCAGCAGCTTGGGACAGGGGACAGGCCCGGGGGGCTACACCTTC. Based on the CDR3 plus reference TRBV13 and TRBJ1-2, the full variable domain is AAGVIQSPRHLIKEKRETATLKCYPIPRHDTVYWYQQGPGQDPQFLISFYEKMQSDKGSIPDRFSAQQFSDYHSELNMSSLELGDSALYFCASSLGQGTGPGGYTFGSGTRLTVV.